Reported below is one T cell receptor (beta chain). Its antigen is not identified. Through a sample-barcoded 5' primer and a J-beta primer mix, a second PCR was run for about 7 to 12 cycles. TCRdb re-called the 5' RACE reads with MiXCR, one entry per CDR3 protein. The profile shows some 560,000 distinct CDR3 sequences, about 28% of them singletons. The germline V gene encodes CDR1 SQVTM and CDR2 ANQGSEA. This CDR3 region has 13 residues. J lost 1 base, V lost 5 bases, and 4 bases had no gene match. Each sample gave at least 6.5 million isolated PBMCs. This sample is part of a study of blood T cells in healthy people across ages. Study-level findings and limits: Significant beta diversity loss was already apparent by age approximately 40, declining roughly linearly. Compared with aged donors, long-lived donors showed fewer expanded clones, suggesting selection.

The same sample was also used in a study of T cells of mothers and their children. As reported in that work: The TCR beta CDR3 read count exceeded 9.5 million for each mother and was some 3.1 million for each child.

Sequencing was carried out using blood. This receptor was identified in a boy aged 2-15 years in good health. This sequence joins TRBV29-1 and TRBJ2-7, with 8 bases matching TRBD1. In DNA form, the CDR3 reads TGCAGCGTTCGGACAGGGATTTCCTACGAGCAGTACTTC. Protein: CSVRTGISYEQYF.